A selection of T cell receptor beta chains follows, all from one sample in a study of lymphopenia after photon versus proton radiotherapy. The table came from immunoSEQ multiplex PCR; TCRdb's copy has only in-frame clones and leaves some out. The sample contains roughly 42,000 clones, approximately 83% of which appear only once. The sequenced sample was peripheral blood, obtained from a patient treated with photon-based radiotherapy. These receptors were collected from a man aged 40-55 years with gastric cancer. CDR3s leave out the opening cysteine and the closing phenylalanine or tryptophan.

V	J	CDR3
TRBV30	TRBJ1-1	AWGTGKLF
TRBV20-1	TRBJ2-5	SATIEETQY
TRBV5-4	TRBJ2-5	ASSLVTRVGKETQY
TRBV4-1	TRBJ2-2	ASSLDPQGSTGELF
TRBV7-9	TRBJ1-1	ASSLGTGSEAF
TRBV15	TRBJ2-3	ATSFRDLFSTDTQY
TRBV12-5	TRBJ2-2	ASGLVSELF
TRBV7-2	TRBJ1-3	ASSGQGTSSGNTIY
TRBV2	TRBJ1-5	ASSEGPGAINQPQH
TRBV5-4	TRBJ1-2	ASRQDRAGGYT
TRBV6-1	TRBJ2-3	ASSTGSPGTDTQY
TRBV27	TRBJ1-5	ASSYFDEGPPDPQH
TRBV5-1	TRBJ1-4	ASSPGGGFGEKLF
TRBV6-5	TRBJ1-5	ASSGRYSNQPQH
TRBV6-1	TRBJ1-1	ASSERGTEAF
TRBV2	TRBJ1-1	ASSDWRMAF
TRBV5-1	TRBJ1-5	ASSLGGTARNQPQH
TRBV7-2	TRBJ2-3	ASSRDRRTDTQY
TRBV30	TRBJ2-7	AWSVGLAASYEQY
TRBV4-3	TRBJ2-2	ASSQAAAGRGTGELF
TRBV30	TRBJ2-2	AWSRNPGQGNTGELF
TRBV11-2	TRBJ1-1	ASSLVSDTEAF
TRBV2	TRBJ2-4	ASSPPGASLNIQY
TRBV19	TRBJ2-7	ASSPAARIGEQY
TRBV5-4	TRBJ1-1	ASSLDGGRTEAF
TRBV20-1	TRBJ1-1	SARGGTEAF
TRBV19	TRBJ1-2	ASSIGHGYT
TRBV7-8	TRBJ1-6	ASSPWTGSSYNSPLH
TRBV5-8	TRBJ2-3	ASSLGTHGDTDTQY
TRBV6-6	TRBJ1-1	ASSYEGTANTEAF
TRBV6-1	TRBJ1-2	ASSEGDPRSGYT
TRBV7-2	TRBJ2-7	ASSLTSGGEQY
TRBV6-1	TRBJ1-2	ASSPSDYGYT
TRBV11-2	TRBJ2-5	ASTGSAGETQY
TRBV18	TRBJ1-1	ASLGHLNTEAF
TRBV5-1	TRBJ1-3	ASSLREGGGNTIY
TRBV5-4	TRBJ2-3	ASSLRWGGTDTQY
TRBV6-1	TRBJ2-7	ASSALGQGEREQY
TRBV12-5	TRBJ2-7	ASGLTQGYEQY
TRBV2	TRBJ2-7	ASSFYRRVEQY
TRBV4-1	TRBJ1-2	ASSPLGGADGYT